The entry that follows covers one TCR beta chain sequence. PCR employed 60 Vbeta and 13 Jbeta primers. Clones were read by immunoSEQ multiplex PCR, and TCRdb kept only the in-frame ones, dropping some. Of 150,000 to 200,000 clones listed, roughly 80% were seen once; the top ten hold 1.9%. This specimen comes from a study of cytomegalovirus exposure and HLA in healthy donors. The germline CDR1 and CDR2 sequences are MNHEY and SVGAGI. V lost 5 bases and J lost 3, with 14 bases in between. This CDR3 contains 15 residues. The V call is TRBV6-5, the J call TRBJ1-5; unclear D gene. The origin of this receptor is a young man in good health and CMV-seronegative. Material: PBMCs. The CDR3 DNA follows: TGTGCCAGCAGTACCCCCCTGGGCTCCAATCAGCCCCAGCATTTT. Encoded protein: CASSTPLGSNQPQHF.